This T cell receptor beta chain was found in a study of yellow fever vaccine responses in identical twins. General study points: A vaccine T cell response that seemed partly convergent and partly personalized was reported in twins.

About this clonotype: The antigen is unknown.

This CDR3 region has 14 residues. Trimming left V 5 bases short and J 3 bases short, with 12 bases between. Via MiXCR, TCRdb re-called the RT-PCR reads, giving one row per CDR3 protein. The table shows about 20,000 distinct CDR3 sequences, with under 75% occurring only once. The TCR comes from a woman under 30 who received the yellow fever vaccine. The chain couples TRBV12-3 or TRBV12-4 to TRBJ2-3; TRBD2 is a possible D gene (5 bases). The sample here was T cells from blood (PBMCs), unsorted or a sorted subset (not recorded which), taken before or after yellow fever vaccination (not recorded which). DNA for the CDR3: TGTGCCAGCAGTATAGGGCGGGTGACAGATACGCAGTATTTT. Its protein product is CASSIGRVTDTQYF.